Listed below are T cell receptor beta chains from one sample, sequenced in a study of blood T cells in healthy people across ages. TCRdb fed the 5' RACE reads into MiXCR, producing one record per CDR3 protein. This sample yields around 990,000 distinct CDR3 sequences, of which more than 30% are seen a single time; approximately 14% belongs to the top ten. The source material was blood. The receptor set was obtained from a man aged 18-30 years in good health. CDR3s include the opening cysteine and the closing phenylalanine or tryptophan. Each record gives: J gene, clone size, V gene, D gene, CDR3 protein, CDR3 DNA. D genes are given only for firm matches. Clone size, where shown, is once, few, many, or a class for clones that have expanded.

J: TRBJ2-3
size: -
V: TRBV7-3
D: TRBD2
CDR3: CASSKWGGKRTDTQYF
DNA: TGTGCCAGCAGCAAGTGGGGGGGGAAAAGAACAGATACGCAGTATTTT

J: TRBJ1-2
size: few
V: TRBV20-1
D: -
CDR3: CSATGRGYGYTF
DNA: TGCAGTGCTACGGGACGCGGGTATGGCTACACCTTC

J: TRBJ1-4
size: -
V: TRBV7-2
D: -
CDR3: CASSLVPTGEKLFF
DNA: TGTGCCAGCAGTCTAGTGCCCACGGGAGAAAAACTGTTTTTT

J: TRBJ1-4
size: once
V: TRBV12-3/TRBV12-4
D: -
CDR3: CASSSQLGGRVDEKLFF
DNA: TGTGCCAGCAGTTCCCAACTGGGGGGCAGGGTGGATGAAAAACTGTTTTTT

J: TRBJ1-4
size: few
V: TRBV7-9
D: -
CDR3: CASSPGRGPNEKLFF
DNA: TGTGCCAGCAGCCCGGGAAGGGGACCTAATGAAAAACTGTTTTTT

J: TRBJ1-4
size: -
V: TRBV5-1
D: -
CDR3: CASSFGAAEKLFF
DNA: TGCGCCAGCAGCTTTGGGGCCGCCGAAAAACTGTTTTTT

J: TRBJ2-1
size: -
V: TRBV4-1
D: TRBD1
CDR3: CASSLKDRGSNEQFF
DNA: TGCGCCAGCAGCCTCAAGGACAGGGGAAGCAATGAGCAGTTCTTC

J: TRBJ2-3
size: few
V: TRBV4-3
D: -
CDR3: CASSQEGTGGRTDTQYF
DNA: TGCGCCAGCAGCCAAGAAGGGACGGGGGGCCGCACAGATACGCAGTATTTT

J: TRBJ2-1
size: -
V: TRBV29-1
D: TRBD1
CDR3: CSVGGTGDYNEQFF
DNA: TGCAGCGTTGGAGGGACAGGGGACTACAATGAGCAGTTCTTC

J: TRBJ1-5
size: few
V: TRBV6-1
D: TRBD1
CDR3: CASRPNTGGGPYSNQPQHF
DNA: TGTGCCAGCAGGCCGAACACAGGGGGCGGACCTTATAGCAATCAGCCCCAGCATTTT